A selection of T cell receptor beta chains follows, all from one sample in a study of T-cell memory formation after mild COVID-19. In TCRdb, the 5' RACE reads were re-called with MiXCR into one record per CDR3 protein. Of more than 75,000 distinct CDR3 sequences in the sample, roughly 23% were seen once. The sample consisted of PBMCs or a T cell subset sorted from them (not recorded which). The receptor set was obtained from a man aged 18 to 35 who had mild COVID-19 (a few samples of this study predate the infection). Cell type and time point are not known. Each CDR3 is given with its conserved first and last residue. A D gene is named only where the DNA matches it firmly. Not every row has a clone size; where given, it reads once, few, many or a size class.

j_call: TRBJ2-1; clone_size: many; d_call: TRBD2; v_call: TRBV5-1; cdr3_nt: TGCGCCAGCAGCTTCCGCGTAGCGGGGGCCAATGAGCAGTTCTTC; cdr3_aa: CASSFRVAGANEQFF
j_call: TRBJ2-5; clone_size: NA; d_call: NA; v_call: TRBV9; cdr3_nt: TGTGCCAGCAGCGTAGCGGGGAGCCAAGAGACCCAGTACTTC; cdr3_aa: CASSVAGSQETQYF
j_call: TRBJ1-1; clone_size: NA; d_call: NA; v_call: TRBV20-1; cdr3_nt: TGCAGTGCTAGAGCCTTCTTTGACACTGAAGCTTTCTTT; cdr3_aa: CSARAFFDTEAFF
j_call: TRBJ1-5; clone_size: NA; d_call: NA; v_call: TRBV6-5; cdr3_nt: TGTGCCAGCAACATCCCGGCCAAGTACATCAATCAGCCCCAGCATTTT; cdr3_aa: CASNIPAKYINQPQHF
j_call: TRBJ1-5; clone_size: few; d_call: NA; v_call: TRBV4-1; cdr3_nt: TGCGCCAGCAGCCCGGGTGAGAGCAATCAGCCCCAGCATTTT; cdr3_aa: CASSPGESNQPQHF
j_call: TRBJ1-5; clone_size: NA; d_call: NA; v_call: TRBV6-1; cdr3_nt: TGTGCCAGCAGTGAAGCGGGGTGGGTAGGCCAGCCCCAGCATTTT; cdr3_aa: CASSEAGWVGQPQHF
j_call: TRBJ2-5; clone_size: NA; d_call: NA; v_call: TRBV4-3; cdr3_nt: TGCGCCAGCAGCCAAGGAAGGGCAGTTTATCAAGAGACCCAGTACTTC; cdr3_aa: CASSQGRAVYQETQYF
j_call: TRBJ2-2; clone_size: NA; d_call: TRBD1; v_call: TRBV29-1; cdr3_nt: TGCAGCGTTGAAGTCGGGACAGGGTTCACCGGGGAGCTGTTTTTT; cdr3_aa: CSVEVGTGFTGELFF
j_call: TRBJ1-1; clone_size: many; d_call: NA; v_call: TRBV20-1; cdr3_nt: TGCAGTGCTAGAGTCATTACAGGGAACACTGAAGCTTTCTTT; cdr3_aa: CSARVITGNTEAFF
j_call: TRBJ2-3; clone_size: once; d_call: NA; v_call: TRBV27; cdr3_nt: TGTGCCAGCAGTTTCCCCTCCCTCCTGGGGGATACGCAGTATTTT; cdr3_aa: CASSFPSLLGDTQYF
j_call: TRBJ2-7; clone_size: NA; d_call: TRBD1; v_call: TRBV18; cdr3_nt: TGTGCCAGCTCGGGGACAGGGGGACACGAGCAGTACTTC; cdr3_aa: CASSGTGGHEQYF
j_call: TRBJ1-1; clone_size: NA; d_call: NA; v_call: TRBV6-2/TRBV6-3; cdr3_nt: TGTGCCAGCAGTTACCCTTTGGACAAGCCCACTGAAGCTTTCTTT; cdr3_aa: CASSYPLDKPTEAFF
j_call: TRBJ2-3; clone_size: NA; d_call: TRBD2; v_call: TRBV7-9; cdr3_nt: TGTGCCAGCAGCACGGGACTAGCGGGGGGGCTAGATACGCAGTATTTT; cdr3_aa: CASSTGLAGGLDTQYF